The 24 T cell receptor beta chains in this list originate from one sample, sequenced in a study of PD-1 blockade in classical Hodgkin lymphoma. Profiling relied on immunoSEQ multiplex PCR, and the TCRdb table lists in-frame clones only, not all of them. The sample lists roughly 90,000 clones; roughly 80% were seen once. All the patients suffered relapse after autologous stem cell transplantation, and brentuximab vedotin exposure differed. The sample was peripheral blood mononuclear cells (PBMCs), taken before the second cycle of nivolumab. All receptors come from a human donor with classical Hodgkin lymphoma.

In the case of this clone: Other DNA variants within this sample encode the same CDR3. This rearrangement joins TRBV7-2 to TRBJ2-7, with D unclear. CDR3 length: 11 amino acids. Trimming pared 5 bases from V and 1 base from J, leaving 3 bases between. CDR1 and CDR2 from the germline V gene are SGHTA and FQGNSA. The CDR3 spells CASSPSYEQYF. CDR3 coding DNA: TGTGCCAGCAGCCCGTCCTACGAGCAGTACTTC. Full variable domain (missing parts from reference TRBV7-2 and TRBJ2-7): GAGVSQSPSNKVTEKGKDVELRCDPISGHTALYWYRQSLGQGLEFLIYFQGNSAPDKSGLPSDRFSAERTGGSVSTLTIQRTQQEDSAVYLCASSPSYEQYFGPGTRLTVT.

This clone was counted once. This sequence joins TRBV7-9 and TRBJ1-2, with TRBD1 identical over 12 bases. V dropped 5 bases and J dropped 7; count of bases not matched to a gene: 8. From germline, CDR1 is SEHNR and CDR2 FQNEAQ (reference sequence). The CDR3 totals 15 residues. CDR3 DNA sequence: TGTGCCAGCAGCCCCCGGTTGGGACAGGGGGCTGGCTACACCTTC. Protein product: CASSPRLGQGAGYTF.

This clone was observed a handful of times. The chain links TRBV29-1 to TRBJ2-7, with TRBD2 matching over 8 bases. CDR1 is SQVTM and CDR2 is ANQGSEA in the germline V gene. V was pared by 8 bases and J by 6 bases, with 12 bases of the junction left unmatched. This CDR3 is 13 amino acids long. Written as DNA, the CDR3 is TGCAGCTTTGCTGGGACTAGTTTATCCGAGCAGTACTTC. Translation: CSFAGTSLSEQYF.

V and J are TRBV7-9 and TRBJ2-5; D gene unclear. The tail of the sequence fits TRBJ2-7 better, so the J call may be wrong. Germline CDR1 and CDR2: SEHNR and FQNEAQ (reference sequence). There are 13 residues in the CDR3. CDR3 nucleotide sequence: TGTGCCAGCAGCTTAGACAGCTCCTACGAGCAGTACTTC. Translating it yields CASSLDSSYEQYF.

This sequence joins TRBV9 and TRBJ2-5; 13 positions match TRBD2. CDR1 and CDR2 (germline): SGDLS, YYNGEE. The V segment lost 4 bases and the J segment 5 bases; nucleotides outside the gene matches: 8. This CDR3 contains 16 residues. The CDR3: CASSTGTSGISETQYF. CDR3 nucleotides: TGTGCCAGCAGCACCGGGACTAGCGGGATTTCCGAGACCCAGTACTTC.

V usage is TRBV7-2 and J usage is TRBJ1-2; maybe TRBD1 (5 bases). Trimming removed 2 bases from V and 10 bases from J, with 17 bases in between. The CDR3 sequence is 14 residues long. Germline lookup yields CDR1 SGHTA and CDR2 FQGNSA. This CDR3 reads CASSLIGIQTAYTF. The CDR3 nucleotides read TGTGCCAGCAGCTTAATCGGGATACAGACAGCCTACACCTTC. The whole variable domain, remainder taken from reference TRBV7-2 and TRBJ1-2, is GAGVSQSPSNKVTEKGKDVELRCDPISGHTALYWYRQSLGQGLEFLIYFQGNSAPDKSGLPSDRFSAERTGGSVSTLTIQRTQQEDSAVYLCASSLIGIQTAYTFGSGTRLTVV.

The rearrangement uses TRBV27 and TRBJ2-1, with 9 nucleotides matching TRBD1. V was clipped by 5 bases and J by 6 bases; unmatched bases: 5. Germline CDR1 is MNHEY and CDR2 is SMNVEV (reference sequence). The CDR3 runs to 14 residues. The CDR3 DNA follows: TGTGCCAGCAGTCCCCGGGACAGGGCCAATGAGCAGTTCTTC. It codes for CASSPRDRANEQFF.

J is TRBJ2-7 and V is TRBV15; 10 nucleotides agree with TRBD1. This CDR3 is 15 amino acids long. The ends lost 3 bases at V and 5 bases at J; junction bases unmatched: 7. The V gene's germline CDR1 is LNHNV and CDR2 YYDKDF (reference sequence). The CDR3 bases are TGTGCCACCAGCAGGCCCGGGACAGGGGACCACGAGCAGTACTTC. Protein product: CATSRPGTGDHEQYF.

The chain carries TRBV11-2 and TRBJ2-7, with 7 positions matching TRBD1. The CDR3 runs 14 residues. Trimming took 5 bases from V and 1 from J; bases not matched to a gene: 5. Looked up from germline, CDR1 is SGHAT and CDR2 is FQNNGV. This chain's CDR3 is CASSQNRGSYEQYF. As DNA, the CDR3 is TGTGCCAGCAGCCAAAACAGGGGATCCTACGAGCAGTACTTC.

The V call is TRBV15, the J call TRBJ2-5; the D gene is possibly TRBD2 (7 bases). V lost 5 bases and J 1 base, leaving 14 bases between the germline ends. The CDR3 consists of 15 residues. Germline CDR1 LNHNV, CDR2 YYDKDF (reference sequence). CDR3 protein: CATSAGDKTQETQYF. The CDR3, as DNA: TGTGCCACCAGCGCGGGGGACAAGACCCAAGAGACCCAGTACTTC.

The rearrangement joins TRBV7-6 to TRBJ2-3; D gene unclear. There are 14 residues in the CDR3. The germline V gene has CDR1 SGHVS and CDR2 FNYEAQ. V was shortened by 0 bases and J by 5 bases, with 9 bases between the two germline ends. The chain's CDR3 is CASSLAGFGDTQYF. The CDR3 bases are TGTGCCAGCAGCTTAGCGGGTTTCGGAGATACGCAGTATTTT.

The chain combines TRBV5-1 with TRBJ1-3; TRBD1 matches at 7 bases. The CDR3 runs 15 residues. Germline V gene lookup returns CDR1 SGHRS and CDR2 YFSETQ. The V and J ends lost 1 base and 3 bases, in that order; junction bases with no gene match: 4. The chain's CDR3 is CASSLTGVSGNTIYF. DNA of the CDR3: TGCGCCAGCAGCTTGACAGGGGTTAGTGGAAACACCATATATTTT.

CDR3 bases: TGCGCCAGCAGCTTGGGCAGCCTCTCCTACAATGAGCAGTTCTTC. Translation gives CASSLGSLSYNEQFF. The gene calls are TRBV5-1 and TRBJ2-1; D unresolved. The germline CDR1 and CDR2 sequences are SGHRS and YFSETQ. The CDR3 length is 15 residues. V was shortened by 0 bases and J by 0 bases, with 7 bases between the two germline ends.

J is TRBJ2-1 and V is TRBV7-9, with D possibly called TRBD1 or TRBD2 (6 bases each). Germline V CDR1 and CDR2: SEHNR, FQNEAQ (reference sequence). CDR3 length: 15 amino acids. Trimming took off 5 bases at V and 10 bases at J, with 21 bases between the two ends. The CDR3 spells CASSPRASGGGEQFF. The CDR3 coding sequence is TGTGCCAGCAGCCCTCGCGCCAGCGGAGGGGGGGAGCAGTTCTTC.

The chain couples TRBV5-1 to TRBJ1-2; 8 nucleotides agree with TRBD1. Germline CDR1 reads SGHRS; CDR2 reads YFSETQ. The CDR3 consists of 14 residues. V gave up 4 bases and J gave up 8 bases; unmatched junction bases: 10. CDR3 sequence reads: CASSPGDRSWGYTF. The CDR3 DNA reads as TGCGCCAGCAGCCCGGGGGACAGGTCGTGGGGCTACACCTTC. Using reference TRBV5-1 and TRBJ1-2 for the parts outside the CDR3, the full variable domain is KAGVTQTPRYLIKTRGQQVTLSCSPISGHRSVSWYQQTPGQGLQFLFEYFSETQRNKGNFPGRFSGRQFSNSRSEMNVSTLELGDSALYLCASSPGDRSWGYTFGSGTRLTVV.

The chain joins TRBV10-3 to TRBJ2-1; TRBD2 aligns across 9 bases. Germline CDR1 and CDR2: ENHRY and SYGVKD. V lost 10 bases and J lost 9; bases outside the gene matches: 4. The CDR3 has 11 residues. CDR3 protein: CATAGGGEQFF. CDR3 in DNA: TGTGCCACAGCGGGGGGTGGTGAGCAGTTCTTC.

The genes are TRBV6-5 and TRBJ2-7, with D hard to call. Trimming removed 6 bases at V and 6 bases at J, with 18 bases between. CDR1 is MNHEY and CDR2 is SVGAGI in the germline V gene. The CDR3 sequence is 14 residues long. CDR3 loop: CASSLLARGFEQYF. The DNA for the CDR3 is TGTGCCAGCAGCTTACTGGCCAGAGGTTTCGAGCAGTACTTC.

The chain joins TRBV6-5 to TRBJ2-5, with unresolved D. V was trimmed by 2 bases and J by 3 bases, leaving 7 bases between them. CDR3 length equals 13 residues. Germline V CDR1 and CDR2: MNHEY, SVGAGI. Here the CDR3 reads CASSYRPEETQYF. The CDR3 DNA is TGTGCCAGCAGTTACCGGCCCGAAGAGACCCAGTACTTC.

The V gene is TRBV25-1, the J gene TRBJ2-7; 12 bases map to TRBD2. The CDR3 length is 16 residues. Trimming took 3 bases from V and 6 from J; bases not matched to a gene: 9. Looked up from germline, CDR1 is MGHDK and CDR2 is SYGVNS. CDR3 bases: TGTGCCAGCAGTGACCCCCGACTAGCGGGAGTGCCCGAGCAGTACTTC. This encodes CASSDPRLAGVPEQYF.

This clone was counted only a few times. V gene TRBV5-1 combines with J gene TRBJ2-7, with D perhaps assigned TRBD1 or TRBD2 (5 bases each). Trimming cost V 1 base and J 2 bases, with 13 bases left between them. Germline loops: CDR1 SGHRS, CDR2 YFSETQ. This CDR3 contains 15 residues. The CDR3 spells CASSLIGTAAYEQYF. CDR3 in DNA: TGCGCCAGCAGCTTGATAGGGACGGCTGCCTACGAGCAGTACTTC.

This chain connects TRBV7-3 to TRBJ1-1, with 11 bases fitting TRBD1. Germline loops: CDR1 SGHTA, CDR2 FQGTGA. The V segment lost 4 bases and the J segment 6 bases; nucleotides outside the gene matches: 7. CDR3 size: 15 residues. CDR3 protein: CASSSGQGAHSEAFF. CDR3 nucleotides: TGTGCCAGCAGCTCCGGACAGGGGGCGCATTCTGAAGCTTTCTTT.

This chain connects TRBV11-2 to TRBJ2-1; a possible D gene is TRBD2 (5 bases). The CDR3 spans 13 residues. Germline lookup yields CDR1 SGHAT and CDR2 FQNNGV. The V and J ends lost 3 bases and 9 bases respectively, with 12 bases between them. DNA of the CDR3: TGTGCCAGCAGCTTGTCTAGCCGTGGTGAGCAGTTCTTC. This translates into CASSLSSRGEQFF.

The chain joins TRBV9 to TRBJ2-1; 16 positions agree with TRBD2. CDR3 length: 19 residues. CDR1 is SGDLS, CDR2 YYNGEE, per germline. Trimming removed 4 bases from V and 7 bases from J; junction bases left unmatched: 14. As DNA, the CDR3 is TGTGCCAGCAGCCTAGTAGGTGGGACTAGCGGGAGGGCCGGGAATGAGCAGTTCTTC. It encodes CASSLVGGTSGRAGNEQFF.

In nucleotides, the CDR3 is TGTGCCAGCAGTGAATGGGCGGGAGCCTACGAGCAGTACTTC. Its translation is CASSEWAGAYEQYF. The chain employs TRBV2 and TRBJ2-7, with 7 positions matching TRBD2. Germline CDR1 reads SNHLY; CDR2 reads FYNNEI. This CDR3 is built from 14 residues. After removal of 2 bases from V and 2 bases from J, the junction contained 3 bases not matched to a gene. The full variable domain, in which reference TRBV2 and TRBJ2-7 provide the parts outside the CDR3, is EPEVTQTPSHQVTQMGQEVILRCVPISNHLYFYWYRQILGQKVEFLVSFYNNEISEKSEIFDDQFSVERPDGSNFTLKIRSTKLEDSAMYFCASSEWAGAYEQYFGPGTRLTVT.